This T cell receptor beta chain was captured in a study of blood T cell repertoires in COVID-19. At the level of the study: T cells, B-cell-depleted T cells, or PBMCs supplied cDNA or gDNA.

The protocol was immunoSEQ multiplex PCR, while the TCRdb copy is restricted to in-frame clones and leaves out a portion. The profile covers about 440,000 clones, with 70% to 90% appearing a single time and 10% to 15% taken by the ten largest. Trimming shortened V by 0 bases and J by 5 bases, and 20 bases separated the two germline ends. CDR3 length: 17 amino acids. The germline V gene has CDR1 SGHNT and CDR2 YYREEE (reference sequence). The chain carries TRBV5-4 and TRBJ1-1; D might be TRBD1 (6 bases). The receptor comes from a woman in her forties or fifties with COVID-19, enrolled during active disease. Sequenced input: peripheral blood. Here the CDR3 reads CASSLAGWSGGRTEAFF. The CDR3 nucleotides read TGTGCCAGCAGCTTGGCCGGGTGGTCGGGGGGCAGGACTGAAGCTTTCTTT.